This T cell receptor beta chain was captured by sequencing in a study of shared clonotypes between healthy human individuals. V was pared by 7 bases and J by 8 bases, with 12 bases between. This CDR3 region has 12 residues. Germline V gives CDR1 SNHLY, CDR2 FYNNEI. This clone was found once. No antigen is known for it. Study-wide results and limits: Sorted-subset sequencing, rarefaction showed, was incomplete despite large depth. Among donors, the sharing of clonotypes was expected to be influenced by sequencing depth. The researchers took only blood, and tissue repertoires probably look different.

Execution of the assay was at deep level. Here immunoSEQ multiplex PCR was the method, and the copy in TCRdb shows in-frame clones only, minus some. The sample has some 2,500,000 clones; roughly 92% are singletons. This sequence joins TRBV2 and TRBJ2-1; D is unclear. Sequencing was carried out using naive CD4+ T cells from PBMCs. Indicated subset: CD45RA+ positively selected. This sequence originates from a man younger than 35 in good health. Some clones in this sample may be carry-over from other donors' samples. In DNA form, the CDR3 reads TGTGCCAGCACCAGAGCCAGCGATGAGCAGTTCTTC. Its translation: CASTRASDEQFF.